The rows below give T cell receptor beta chains drawn from one sample of a study of cytomegalovirus exposure and HLA in healthy donors. Using immunoSEQ multiplex PCR, the repertoire was profiled, and TCRdb retains in-frame clones only, with some absent. The profile shows about 150,000 clones, around 74% of them singletons. Input material: PBMCs. The receptors stem from a man aged 45-65 years in good health and CMV-seropositive. CDR3s include the opening cysteine and the closing phenylalanine or tryptophan. D genes are given only for firm matches.

cdr3_aa: CAIADRLAGEVQETQYF
cdr3_length: 17
d_call: TRBD2
j_call: TRBJ2-5
v_call: TRBV10-3

cdr3_aa: CASSLLTGTSGRASSGELFF
cdr3_length: 20
d_call: TRBD2
j_call: TRBJ2-2
v_call: TRBV28

cdr3_aa: CASSSSRDRYEQYF
cdr3_length: 14
d_call: TRBD1
j_call: TRBJ2-7
v_call: TRBV11-2

cdr3_aa: CASSPIASGTQFYEQYF
cdr3_length: 17
d_call: TRBD2
j_call: TRBJ2-7
v_call: TRBV18

cdr3_aa: CASSSGTGWYEQYF
cdr3_length: 14
d_call: TRBD1
j_call: TRBJ2-7
v_call: TRBV28

cdr3_aa: CASSEDLAGGTEAFF
cdr3_length: 15
d_call: TRBD1
j_call: TRBJ1-1
v_call: TRBV9

cdr3_aa: CASSPTSRVEETQYF
cdr3_length: 15
d_call: -
j_call: TRBJ2-5
v_call: TRBV5-1

cdr3_aa: CASSPGGGNTEAFF
cdr3_length: 14
d_call: -
j_call: TRBJ1-1
v_call: TRBV27

cdr3_aa: CASSLGTSGGAETQYF
cdr3_length: 16
d_call: TRBD2
j_call: TRBJ2-5
v_call: TRBV5-1

cdr3_aa: CASVYQGTETQYF
cdr3_length: 13
d_call: -
j_call: TRBJ2-5
v_call: TRBV2

cdr3_aa: CASSLAHHSGANVLTF
cdr3_length: 16
d_call: -
j_call: TRBJ2-6
v_call: TRBV5-4

cdr3_aa: CASSLSDNPNTEAFF
cdr3_length: 15
d_call: -
j_call: TRBJ1-1
v_call: TRBV18

cdr3_aa: CASNLGASGAPYEQYF
cdr3_length: 16
d_call: TRBD2
j_call: TRBJ2-7
v_call: TRBV11-2

cdr3_aa: CASRGLQVNEQFF
cdr3_length: 13
d_call: -
j_call: TRBJ2-1
v_call: TRBV27

cdr3_aa: CASSAGQHEQFF
cdr3_length: 12
d_call: -
j_call: TRBJ2-1
v_call: TRBV5-4

cdr3_aa: CASSLGLFEKPIRGDFDGYTF
cdr3_length: 21
d_call: -
j_call: TRBJ1-2
v_call: TRBV13

cdr3_aa: CASKGGGETQYF
cdr3_length: 12
d_call: -
j_call: TRBJ2-5
v_call: TRBV9

cdr3_aa: CASSSSSGKFF
cdr3_length: 11
d_call: TRBD2
j_call: TRBJ2-1
v_call: TRBV11-2

cdr3_aa: CASSYSLAGGGETQYF
cdr3_length: 16
d_call: TRBD2
j_call: TRBJ2-5
v_call: TRBV6-5

cdr3_aa: CASSPPAGQDEQYF
cdr3_length: 14
d_call: -
j_call: TRBJ2-7
v_call: TRBV18

cdr3_aa: CASSPVTEYTQYF
cdr3_length: 13
d_call: -
j_call: TRBJ2-3
v_call: TRBV5-1

cdr3_aa: CASRRTSAEQETQYF
cdr3_length: 15
d_call: TRBD2
j_call: TRBJ2-5
v_call: TRBV10-1

cdr3_aa: CASSQDLGQRFQETQYF
cdr3_length: 17
d_call: TRBD1
j_call: TRBJ2-5
v_call: TRBV4-2

cdr3_aa: CASSQDARFAEAFF
cdr3_length: 14
d_call: -
j_call: TRBJ1-1
v_call: TRBV4-1

cdr3_aa: CASSLDRGVLGYGYTF
cdr3_length: 16
d_call: TRBD1
j_call: TRBJ1-2
v_call: TRBV5-4

cdr3_aa: CASSGIDRTNTEAFF
cdr3_length: 15
d_call: -
j_call: TRBJ1-1
v_call: TRBV5-6